These T cell receptor beta chains were read from a single sample in a study of blood T cell repertoires in COVID-19. Clones were read by immunoSEQ multiplex PCR, and TCRdb kept only the in-frame ones, dropping some. The sample consists of about 49,000 clones, around 86% of them appearing once. The specimen sequenced was peripheral blood. All receptors come from a woman of 80 years or more with COVID-19, enrolled during active disease. Both conserved end residues are part of each CDR3. D genes are given only for firm matches. The size entry is marked missing in some rows and otherwise reads once, few, many or a size class.

V	size	D	J	CDR3	DNA
TRBV6-4	-	-	TRBJ2-3	CASLSRNSTDTQYF	TGTGCCAGCTTATCGCGGAATAGCACAGATACGCAGTATTTT
TRBV11-3	-	TRBD2	TRBJ2-7	CASSPTSGRSEQYF	TGTGCCAGCAGCCCGACTAGCGGGAGGAGCGAGCAGTACTTC
TRBV4-1	-	-	TRBJ2-7	CASSHQGGYEQYF	TGCGCCAGCAGCCACCAGGGTGGCTACGAGCAGTACTTC
TRBV24-1	once	TRBD1	TRBJ2-3	CATSETGTGFTDTQYF	TGTGCCACCAGTGAGACCGGGACAGGGTTCACAGATACGCAGTATTTT
TRBV28	-	TRBD1	TRBJ2-5	CASRQGGQETQYF	TGTGCCAGCCGACAGGGGGGACAAGAGACCCAGTACTTC
TRBV7-9	-	TRBD2	TRBJ2-1	CASSRTSGINEQFF	TGTGCCAGCAGCCGGACTAGCGGTATCAATGAGCAGTTCTTC
TRBV6-5	-	-	TRBJ1-1	CASSPVLRGSAFF	TGTGCCAGCAGCCCCGTCCTCAGAGGGTCAGCTTTCTTT
TRBV3-1/TRBV3-2	-	TRBD1	TRBJ1-1	CASSNRDRGPNTEAFF	TGTGCCAGCAGTAACCGGGACAGGGGGCCGAACACTGAAGCTTTCTTT
TRBV5-1	-	TRBD2	TRBJ2-1	CASSLTSGISEQFF	TGCGCCAGCAGTCTCACTAGCGGGATATCTGAGCAGTTCTTC
TRBV6-5	-	TRBD1	TRBJ2-5	CASSRQGETQYF	TGTGCCAGCAGTAGACAGGGAGAGACCCAGTACTTC
TRBV23-1	-	TRBD2	TRBJ2-2	CASSHVPREGYTGELFF	TGCGCCAGCAGTCACGTTCCGCGGGAGGGCTACACCGGGGAGCTGTTTTTT
TRBV19	-	-	TRBJ2-5	CASSTSAQETQYF	TGTGCCAGTAGTACTAGCGCTCAAGAGACCCAGTACTTC
TRBV25-1	-	-	TRBJ1-1	CASSEYRGGTEAFF	TGTGCCAGCAGTGAATATCGGGGGGGCACTGAAGCTTTCTTT
TRBV2	-	-	TRBJ2-1	CASSFPDTSYNEQFF	TGTGCCAGCAGCTTTCCCGACACCTCCTACAATGAGCAGTTCTTC
TRBV5-4	-	TRBD2	TRBJ2-1	CASSLFLAGVAEQFF	TGTGCCAGCAGCTTGTTCCTAGCGGGAGTCGCTGAGCAGTTCTTC
TRBV9	-	TRBD2	TRBJ2-1	CASSVASSKTSGINEQFF	TGTGCCAGCAGCGTAGCATCATCCAAGACTAGCGGGATCAATGAGCAGTTCTTC
TRBV7-6	-	TRBD2	TRBJ2-7	CASSLVGGSGSYEQYF	TGTGCCAGCAGCTTAGTTGGCGGGAGTGGGTCCTACGAGCAGTACTTC
TRBV9	-	-	TRBJ2-3	CASSPSQLDTQYF	TGTGCCAGCAGCCCCTCCCAGTTAGATACGCAGTATTTT
TRBV7-2	-	-	TRBJ2-7	CASSPVVSGSSSYEQYF	TGTGCCAGCAGCCCCGTTGTCTCCGGGTCCAGCTCCTACGAGCAGTACTTC
TRBV7-8	-	TRBD1	TRBJ1-1	CASSPGQGRAEAFF	TGTGCCAGCAGCCCGGGACAGGGGAGGGCTGAAGCTTTCTTT
TRBV11-3	-	TRBD2	TRBJ2-3	CASSLGGRADTQYF	TGTGCCAGCAGCTTAGGCGGGAGGGCAGATACGCAGTATTTT
TRBV2	once	-	TRBJ1-5	CASSDERTWYSNQPQHF	TGTGCCAGCAGTGATGAAAGGACATGGTATAGCAATCAGCCCCAGCATTTT
TRBV19	-	-	TRBJ2-2	CASSIPPRQGKTGELFF	TGTGCCAGTAGTATCCCGCCTCGTCAGGGCAAAACCGGGGAGCTGTTTTTT
TRBV5-1	-	-	TRBJ2-7	CASSLDPGSYEQYF	TGCGCCAGCAGCTTGGATCCGGGCTCCTACGAGCAGTACTTC
TRBV6-5	-	-	TRBJ2-7	CASSYRAGISYEQYF	TGTGCCAGCAGTTATAGGGCAGGGATCTCCTACGAGCAGTACTTC
TRBV24-1	-	-	TRBJ2-7	CATSAWTPSSYEQYF	TGTGCCACCAGTGCCTGGACTCCCAGCTCCTACGAGCAGTACTTC
TRBV6-5	once	TRBD2	TRBJ2-2	CASEAGDGTGELFF	TGTGCCAGCGAAGCGGGAGATGGCACCGGGGAGCTGTTTTTT
TRBV5-1	-	TRBD2	TRBJ2-7	CASSLWAGTSDPYEQYF	TGCGCCAGCAGCTTGTGGGCCGGGACTAGCGACCCCTACGAGCAGTACTTC
TRBV19	-	-	TRBJ1-5	CASSATGSNQPQHF	TGTGCCAGTAGTGCCACAGGGTCCAATCAGCCCCAGCATTTT
TRBV28	-	TRBD2	TRBJ2-7	CASRSQGGPYEQYF	TGTGCCAGCAGGTCTCAGGGAGGGCCCTACGAGCAGTACTTC
TRBV5-1	-	TRBD2	TRBJ2-7	CASSPAGDHYEQYF	TGCGCCAGCAGTCCAGCGGGGGACCACTACGAGCAGTACTTC
TRBV23-1	-	-	TRBJ1-2	CASSPRVYGYTF	TGCGCCAGCAGTCCCAGGGTTTATGGCTACACCTTC
TRBV27	-	TRBD2	TRBJ2-1	CASSLSEGLAGNNEQFF	TGTGCCAGCAGTCTCTCTGAAGGCCTAGCGGGGAACAATGAGCAGTTCTTC
TRBV9	-	-	TRBJ2-1	CASSVAGPTGEQFF	TGTGCCAGCAGCGTGGCGGGCCCCACGGGGGAGCAGTTCTTC
TRBV7-2	once	TRBD1	TRBJ2-3	CASSPRGGNTDTQYF	TGTGCCAGCAGCCCTAGAGGGGGCAACACAGATACGCAGTATTTT
TRBV4-1	-	TRBD1	TRBJ2-1	CASSLGQGSGNEQFF	TGCGCCAGCAGCCTGGGACAGGGGTCGGGGAATGAGCAGTTCTTC
TRBV5-6	-	TRBD1	TRBJ2-1	CASRKQGFGDEQFF	TGTGCCAGCAGAAAACAGGGGTTTGGCGATGAGCAGTTCTTC
TRBV11-2	-	-	TRBJ2-7	CASRLGASPYEQYF	TGTGCCAGCAGATTGGGGGCCAGTCCCTACGAGCAGTACTTC
TRBV19	-	-	TRBJ2-3	CASSMSTLSTDTQYF	TGTGCCAGTAGTATGAGCACCCTAAGCACAGATACGCAGTATTTT
TRBV2	-	-	TRBJ1-5	CASSELFTRGRNQPQHF	TGTGCCAGCAGCGAACTATTCACGCGGGGGCGCAATCAGCCCCAGCATTTT
TRBV7-8	-	TRBD1	TRBJ1-1	CASSLNRGGTEAFF	TGTGCCAGCAGCTTAAACAGGGGGGGGACTGAAGCTTTCTTT
TRBV7-8	-	TRBD1	TRBJ1-2	CASSLRTGVMANYGYTF	TGTGCCAGCAGCTTAAGGACAGGGGTAATGGCTAACTATGGCTACACCTTC
TRBV14	-	-	TRBJ2-3	CASSQGAPQYF	TGTGCCAGCAGCCAAGGAGCCCCGCAGTATTTT
TRBV19	few	TRBD2	TRBJ2-2	CASTWTSINTGELFF	TGTGCCAGTACCTGGACTAGCATAAACACCGGGGAGCTGTTTTTT
TRBV10-2	-	TRBD2	TRBJ2-7	CASSGHGGLAFYEQYF	TGCGCCAGCAGTGGTCACGGGGGACTAGCTTTCTACGAGCAGTACTTC
TRBV5-5	-	-	TRBJ2-2	CASSPGDSSITGELFF	TGTGCCAGCAGCCCGGGGGACAGCAGTATCACCGGGGAGCTGTTTTTT
TRBV18	-	-	TRBJ2-3	CASSADLTSTDTQYF	TGTGCCAGCTCCGCTGACTTAACTAGCACAGATACGCAGTATTTT
TRBV7-8	-	TRBD2	TRBJ2-7	CASSQGLAGIYEQYF	TGTGCCAGCAGCCAAGGACTAGCGGGGATTTACGAGCAGTACTTC
TRBV12-5	once	-	TRBJ1-5	CASAVNAGAQPQHF	TGTGCTAGTGCGGTTAATGCAGGGGCTCAGCCCCAGCATTTT
TRBV7-9	-	-	TRBJ2-3	CASSLPLATDTQYF	TGTGCCAGCAGCTTACCATTAGCCACAGATACGCAGTATTTT
TRBV19	-	TRBD1	TRBJ2-1	CASSIPGQGSNEQFF	TGTGCCAGTAGTATCCCGGGACAGGGGTCGAATGAGCAGTTCTTC
TRBV9	-	TRBD2	TRBJ2-1	CASSVEGLAGTEQFF	TGTGCCAGCAGCGTAGAAGGTCTAGCGGGGACCGAGCAGTTCTTC
TRBV6-6	-	-	TRBJ2-7	CASSYSESGAEQYF	TGTGCCAGCAGTTACTCAGAATCAGGGGCCGAGCAGTACTTC
TRBV3-1/TRBV3-2	-	TRBD1	TRBJ1-1	CASSKGQGEGEAFF	TGTGCCAGCAGCAAAGGACAGGGGGAAGGTGAAGCTTTCTTT